This T cell receptor beta chain originates from a study of blood T cells in healthy people across ages (dated by TCRdb to between 2014 and 2017). Background for the entire study: In model experiments, template switching captured about one uniquely barcoded TCR beta cDNA molecule for every two T cells. Age-related changes in TCR beta repertoire diversity were measured in the study by deep sequencing normalized with unique cDNA molecular identifiers. Four age groups were formed from the donors: young (average about 17 years), middle-aged (around 40), aged (roughly 56) and long-lived (approximately 80). Donors of different ages were randomly distributed across sequencing lanes to avoid experimental bias. Using the same blood draw, the study looked at two additional independent replicas of 1 million unique cDNA reads for two donors, one aged 18 to 29 and the other aged 80 or older.

V lost 6 bases and J lost 8 bases; the stretch between them is 11 bases long. Reading from cysteine to phenylalanine, the CDR3 counts 12 amino acids. Kept here is only the CDR3 DNA, which spans 36 bases and is read in frame from base 1. Preparation of the library involved 5' RACE. Sequencing instrument: Illumina HiSeq 2500. A second PCR of about 6 to 11 cycles was performed with a sample-barcoded 5' primer and a J-beta primer mix. A unique molecular identifier was introduced onto each TCR beta cDNA molecule by a template-switch 5' adaptor carrying 12 random nucleotides. Each sample yielded at least 3 million CDR3-containing paired-end reads. All of the RNA was converted into first-strand cDNA using the Mint cDNA synthesis kit, with a TRBC-specific oligonucleotide serving as the primer. Following uracil-DNA glycosylase treatment, a first 18-cycle PCR with universal primers M1SS and BC2_uni_R was performed on all cDNA. As for the original processing: For normalization, 1 million high-quality reads, each with a distinct molecular identifier, were randomly selected from each sample. Reads with shared molecular identifiers were discarded instead of being binned into consensus sequences. MiTCR, run with a Q25 quality threshold and the strictest error-elimination algorithm, handled CDR3 identification, clonotype clustering and error correction. A nonparametric unseen species model with Euler transformation was used to estimate lower-bound total TCR beta diversity. TCRdb handled the public reads itself, with Q25 trimming in fastp and clone calling in MiXCR, and kept productive beta chains. Each entry merges the rows of one CDR3 protein and shows their most common DNA and genes. TCRdb, not the original authors, processed these V and J calls. This sample is represented by 550,000 to 750,000 distinct CDR3 sequences; 21% of them were singletons. The ten largest clonotypes hold roughly 3.6% of the sample.

The full study reports these points: Estimates of total diversity based on one million sequenced T cells were considered lower bounds and underestimates. A strong correlation was found between observed TCR beta diversity and the percentage of naive T cells measured by flow cytometry. Because donor CMV infection status was unknown, age-related changes in expanded clonotypes were potentially confounded. Conclusive comparison of naive and antigen-experienced compartments was prevented by the profiling of bulk unsorted PBMCs. Compared with the aged group, the long-lived group had more naive CD4+ T cells, fewer expanded clones and increased TCR diversity, a pattern suggesting age selection. Observed TCR beta diversity per million T cells fell roughly linearly with age, and a significant reduction was already apparent by age about 43.

Concerning this clonotype itself: No antigen is known for it. No clone much larger than this one lies a single base away; base qualities are absent.

Donors were roughly 40 systemically healthy Caucasian individuals from Russia aged roughly 6 to 95 years. Each donor gave approximately 9.3 milliliters of peripheral blood, collected into EDTA-treated Vacutainer tubes. Ficoll-Paque density-gradient centrifugation was used to isolate PBMCs, with at least 6.5 million per sample. Total RNA, at least 5 micrograms per sample, was extracted from PBMCs with Trizol reagent. For every donor, flow cytometry on a PBMC aliquot measured the percentage of naive CD45RAhigh/CD27high T cells. The source is a man between 65 and 85 years old in good health. Here the chain combines TRBV12-3 or TRBV12-4 and TRBJ1-5, with the D gene too uncertain to name. Sequenced material: blood. The CDR3 region has the sequence CASRLLAEPQHF. In nucleotides, the sequence is TGTGCCAGCAGGCTCCTTGCGGAGCCCCAGCATTTT.